Reported below is one TCR beta chain. TCRdb's table, derived via immunoSEQ multiplex PCR, lists solely in-frame clones and lacks some. The sample holds 70,000 or so clones, roughly 90% seen once. This specimen comes from a study of T cell changes during pregnancy in multiple sclerosis. Trimming took off 0 bases at V and 2 bases at J, with 9 bases between the two ends. Germline V gene data show CDR1 as SGDLS and CDR2 as YYNGEE. The CDR3 covers 14 residues. This receptor was taken from a female donor with multiple sclerosis, enrolled in a pregnancy study. Sample: peripheral blood, taken in the third trimester of pregnancy. The chain recombines TRBV9 with TRBJ2-7, with D possibly being TRBD1 (5 bases). Here the CDR3 DNA reads TGTGCCAGCAGCGTAGACGACAGCGCCTACGAGCAGTACTTC. Amino acids: CASSVDDSAYEQYF.